This TCR beta chain was recorded in a study of T-cell reconstitution after alpha-beta-depleted transplantation in children. General study points: By one year post-transplant, T-cell counts and diversity largely arose from T cells that were newly produced. Where alpha-beta T cells came from about two months after transplant was reportedly several hundred expanded graft clones.

After removal of 7 bases from V and 0 bases from J, the junction contained 5 bases not matched to a gene. The CDR3 runs 14 residues. Preparation of the TCRbeta library was carried out with unique molecular identifiers. One entry per CDR3 protein, called by TCRdb with MiXCR from the PCR reads. The table lists 150,000 to 250,000 distinct CDR3 sequences, roughly 6.5% of them singletons. This clonotype came up a few times. Its target is not known. The source is a girl under three years old with combined immunodeficiency, due to receive a stem cell transplant. This material consisted of PBMCs, taken before TCRalphabeta/CD19-depleted stem cell transplant. The chain has TRBV12-3 or TRBV12-4 and TRBJ1-1; 7 positions match TRBD1. DNA of the CDR3: TGTGCCAGCAACCCCGGGACAGTGAACACTGAAGCTTTCTTT. It codes for CASNPGTVNTEAFF.